What follows are 23 T cell receptor beta chains derived from one specimen sequenced in a study of shared clonotypes between healthy human individuals. Sequenced by immunoSEQ multiplex PCR; TCRdb stores in-frame clones only, minus some. This sample yields 2 million to 2.5 million clones, of which 90% to 95% are seen a single time; 0.39% belongs to the top ten. Sequenced sample: naive CD4+ T cells from PBMCs. The subset: CD45RA+ positively selected. Every receptor here comes from a man between 18 and 29 years old in good health. Some clones in this sample may be carry-over from other donors' samples.

The chain links TRBV7-2 to TRBJ1-4, with D possibly TRBD1 on 6 matching bases. V was pared by 5 bases and J by 5 bases, with 15 bases between. Germline CDR1 is SGHTA and CDR2 is FQGNSA. The CDR3 has 15 residues. Written as DNA, the CDR3 is TGTGCCAGCAGCCCCCGGACAGCCTACAATGAAAAACTGTTTTTT. Amino acids: CASSPRTAYNEKLFF.

This rearrangement joins TRBV27 to TRBJ1-5, with TRBD1 matching 7 bases. V was pared by 3 bases and J by 5 bases, with 7 bases of the junction left unmatched. CDR1 is MNHEY and CDR2 is SMNVEV in the germline V gene (reference sequence). This CDR3 has 15 amino acids. The CDR3 bases are TGTGCCAGCAGTTTTCAGGGCAGGGGGGATCAGCCCCAGCATTTT. Translated, it gives CASSFQGRGDQPQHF.

Concerning this clone: The sample contains more than one DNA sequence encoding this CDR3. The rearrangement joins TRBV18 to TRBJ2-1; the match to TRBD1 covers 11 bases. V lost 5 bases to trimming and J lost 6 bases; unmatched junction nucleotides: 6. The CDR3 runs 15 residues. Germline CDR1 is KGHSH and CDR2 is LQKENI. DNA for the CDR3: TGTGCCAGCTCAGCGACCGGGACAGGGGGCAATGAGCAGTTCTTC. Translating gives CASSATGTGGNEQFF.

The chain carries TRBV7-9 and TRBJ1-2; D is ambiguous. The CDR3 is 13 amino acids. Looked up from germline, CDR1 is SEHNR and CDR2 is FQNEAQ (reference sequence). Trimming cost V 4 bases and J 0 bases, with 6 bases left between them. CDR3 nucleotide sequence: TGTGCCAGCAGCTCCGGGCCTAACTATGGCTACACCTTC. It translates to CASSSGPNYGYTF.

The J gene is TRBJ2-7, the V gene TRBV28, with 8 bases fitting TRBD1. V lost 7 bases, J lost 2 bases, and 4 bases stayed unmatched. Germline CDR1 reads MDHEN; CDR2 reads SYDVKM. The length of the CDR3 is 13 residues. For the CDR3, the DNA is TGTGCCAGCACCGCGGACAGGGCCTACGAGCAGTACTTC. Translation gives CASTADRAYEQYF.

The V and J genes are TRBV11-2 and TRBJ2-5, with unresolved D. CDR1 and CDR2 (germline): SGHAT, FQNNGV. The CDR3 has 14 amino acids. The V and J ends lost 3 bases and 3 bases respectively, with 11 bases between them. CDR3 protein: CASSFKGPKETQYF. CDR3 bases: TGTGCCAGCAGCTTCAAGGGCCCAAAAGAGACCCAGTACTTC.

This clone has a single count. The J gene is TRBJ2-7, the V gene TRBV28; 7 bases fit TRBD1. V dropped 6 bases and J dropped 6; count of bases not matched to a gene: 11. Germline V gene lookup returns CDR1 MDHEN and CDR2 SYDVKM. The length of the CDR3 is 14 residues. The CDR3 DNA is TGTGCCAGCAGACAGACAGGGATCGACGGCGAGCAGTACTTC. It translates to CASRQTGIDGEQYF.

V is TRBV27 and J is TRBJ1-5; D remains unclear. The CDR3 totals 14 residues. With 6 bases removed from V and 1 base from J, the gap between germline ends came to 10 bases. Germline CDR1 reads MNHEY; CDR2 reads SMNVEV (reference sequence). The CDR3 DNA follows: TGTGCCAGCAGGCGGAGGGAGAGCAATCAGCCCCAGCATTTT. This gives the protein CASRRRESNQPQHF.

This sequence joins TRBV18 and TRBJ1-1; D unclear. The CDR3 loop spans 15 amino acids. V gave up 3 bases and J gave up 1 base, with 12 bases separating them. Germline CDR1 reads KGHSH; CDR2 reads LQKENI. Here the CDR3 DNA reads TGTGCCAGCTCACCGTCGTACAGTGGGAACACTGAAGCTTTCTTT. Translation gives CASSPSYSGNTEAFF.

This chain uses TRBV5-4 with TRBJ1-2; no clear D gene. The CDR3 is 15 amino acids. Germline assignment: CDR1 SGHNT and CDR2 YYREEE (reference sequence). Between the trimmed V and J ends, which lost 0 bases and 7 bases, there was a span of 16 bases. Written as DNA, the CDR3 is TGTGCCAGCAGCTTGGATAACGGATTAACCATTGGCTACACCTTC. It codes for CASSLDNGLTIGYTF.

Comments on this clone: One junction end disagrees with the germline gene, perhaps due to a read error. This specimen includes other DNA sequences encoding the same CDR3. The V and J genes are TRBV6-1 and TRBJ1-2, with D unresolved. Germline CDR1 reads MNHNS; CDR2 reads SASEGT. The CDR3 length is 14 residues. The CDR3 loop is CASSEPGSYYGYTF. In DNA, the CDR3 is TGTGCCAGCAGTGAACCGGGCTCCTACTACGGCTACACCTTC.

This chain uses TRBV10-3 with TRBJ2-1, with 11 bases that match TRBD2. The length of the CDR3 is 15 residues. The V gene's germline CDR1 is ENHRY and CDR2 SYGVKD. After removal of 4 bases from V and 9 bases from J, the junction contained 8 bases not matched to a gene. The CDR3 DNA is TGTGCCATCAGTGGGGGACTAGCGGAGCTGGGTGAGCAGTTCTTC. It specifies CAISGGLAELGEQFF.

This chain uses TRBV21-1 with TRBJ2-6; the table's D call, TRBD1, was not checked against the DNA. TRBV21-1 is listed as a pseudogene. The CDR3 extends over 18 amino acids. In DNA form, the CDR3 reads TGTGCCAGCAGCACATCCGGGACAGGAGATCCTGGGGCCAACGTCCTGACTTTC. Translation: CASSTSGTGDPGANVLTF.

The chain recombines TRBV10-1 with TRBJ2-5; D is uncertain. The CDR3 has 14 residues. The germline V gene has CDR1 WNHNN and CDR2 SYGVQD (reference sequence). The V end was cut by 0 bases, the J end by 5 bases, with 10 bases between. In DNA, the CDR3 is TGCGCCAGCAGTGAGTCTTGGGTGGAGGAGACCCAGTACTTC. Translated, it gives CASSESWVEETQYF.

The V gene is TRBV7-9, the J gene TRBJ2-6; D is undetermined. Trimming cost V 5 bases and J 0 bases, with 14 bases left between them. Looked up from germline, CDR1 is SEHNR and CDR2 is FQNEAQ (reference sequence). The CDR3 runs 17 residues. CDR3 region: CASSPGPKRSGANVLTF. CDR3 nucleotide sequence: TGTGCCAGCAGCCCAGGACCCAAACGCTCTGGGGCCAACGTCCTGACTTTC.

This clone was recorded only once. Other DNA sequences in the sample encode the same CDR3. The chain couples TRBV11-2 to TRBJ1-2; D may be TRBD1 (5 bases). V gave up 0 bases and J gave up 6 bases, with 5 bases separating them. Germline V gene lookup returns CDR1 SGHAT and CDR2 FQNNGV. The CDR3 extends over 12 amino acids. The CDR3 region is CASSLEGDGYTF. CDR3 DNA sequence: TGTGCCAGCAGCTTAGAAGGGGATGGCTACACCTTC.

The V and J genes are TRBV11-2 and TRBJ1-4; no firm D call. This CDR3 region has 15 residues. The V end was cut by 3 bases, the J end by 2 bases, with 10 bases between. The germline CDR1 and CDR2 sequences are SGHAT and FQNNGV. The CDR3 loop reads CASSFLGSTNEKLFF. In DNA, the CDR3 is TGTGCCAGCAGCTTTCTGGGGTCCACTAATGAAAAACTGTTTTTT.

V gene TRBV13 combines with J gene TRBJ2-7; a possible D gene is TRBD2 (7 bases). V dropped 6 bases and J dropped 5 bases, with 20 bases sitting between them. Germline V gene data show CDR1 as PRHDT and CDR2 as FYEKMQ (reference sequence). The length of the CDR3 is 15 residues. The CDR3 loop reads CASRPSWGRENEQYF. The CDR3 nucleotides read TGTGCCAGCAGACCGTCCTGGGGGCGGGAGAACGAGCAGTACTTC.

The CDR3 DNA sequence: TGTGCCAGCACCGGAGGGGGGACTCCCTACGAGCAGTACTTC. Translated, it gives CASTGGGTPYEQYF. This rearrangement joins TRBV28 to TRBJ2-7; either TRBD1 or TRBD2 may fit D (6 bases each). There are 14 residues in the CDR3. The V end was cut by 7 bases, the J end by 2 bases, with 15 bases between. CDR1 is MDHEN, CDR2 SYDVKM, per germline.

The V and J genes are TRBV28 and TRBJ1-5, with a weak D call TRBD1 (5 bases). Germline V CDR1 and CDR2: MDHEN, SYDVKM. The CDR3 is made up of 13 amino acids. Trimming shortened V by 6 bases and J by 5 bases, and 11 bases separated the two germline ends. Here the CDR3 DNA reads TGTGCCAGCAGGGGCAGGGTTCATCAGCCCCAGCATTTT. The encoded protein is CASRGRVHQPQHF.

The CDR3 sequence: CASSYSGQGPRGYTF. The CDR3 nucleotides are TGTGCCAGCAGTTACTCGGGACAGGGGCCTCGAGGCTACACCTTC. The chain combines TRBV6-5 with TRBJ1-2, with 10 bases identical to TRBD1. With 0 bases clipped from V and 8 bases from J, the junction kept 6 bases outside the gene matches. This CDR3 spans 15 amino acids. Germline CDR1 reads MNHEY; CDR2 reads SVGAGI.

The J gene is TRBJ2-1, the V gene TRBV28; TRBD2 matches 8 bases. Germline CDR1 MDHEN, CDR2 SYDVKM. The CDR3 loop spans 17 amino acids. The V gene end was trimmed by 6 bases and the J gene end by 2 bases; junction bases not matched to a gene: 12. The CDR3 bases are TGTGCCAGCAGACAGCCCGGGACTAGTGTTGCCTACAATGAGCAGTTCTTC. Translated, it gives CASRQPGTSVAYNEQFF.

Concerning this clone: This same CDR3 is encoded by further DNA sequences in the sample. This sequence joins TRBV27 and TRBJ2-2, with unresolved D. V was shortened by 3 bases and J by 0 bases, with 5 bases between the two germline ends. Germline V gene data show CDR1 as MNHEY and CDR2 as SMNVEV (reference sequence). The CDR3 length is 14 residues. CDR3 nucleotides: TGTGCCAGCAGTTTCAGGCCGAACACCGGGGAGCTGTTTTTT. It specifies CASSFRPNTGELFF.